Listed here are 18 T cell receptor beta chains from one sample, sequenced in a study of blood T cell repertoires in COVID-19. TCRdb's copy holds only in-frame clones and misses some; the assay was immunoSEQ multiplex PCR. The sample lists approximately 320,000 clones; over 85% were seen once. Sequencing was done on a sample of PBMCs or T cells enriched from blood (not recorded which). The receptors come from a man in his fifties or sixties who had recovered from COVID-19.

V usage is TRBV11-3 and J usage is TRBJ1-4, with TRBD1 matching 7 bases. Germline V gene sequence: CDR1 SGHNT, CDR2 YENEEA. There are 15 residues in the CDR3. J gave up 5 bases and V 4 bases, and 7 bases lay outside the gene matches. The CDR3 loop reads CASSSGTASNEKLFF. DNA for the CDR3: TGTGCCAGCAGCTCTGGGACAGCATCGAATGAAAAACTGTTTTTT. Full variable domain (missing parts from reference TRBV11-3 and TRBJ1-4): EAGVVQSPRYKIIEKKQPVAFWCNPISGHNTLYWYLQNLGQGPELLIRYENEEAVDDSQLPKDRFSAERLKGVDSTLKIQPAELGDSAVYLCASSSGTASNEKLFFGSGTQLSVL.

This clone has a single count. This chain connects TRBV5-6 to TRBJ1-1; D perhaps matches TRBD1 (6 bases). The ends were cut back, 2 bases at V and 1 base at J, with 12 bases in the middle. Germline V gives CDR1 SGHDT, CDR2 YYEEEE. CDR3 length: 15 residues. CDR3 protein: CASSFEGHTNTEAFF. The CDR3, as DNA: TGTGCCAGCAGCTTCGAGGGACATACGAACACTGAAGCTTTCTTT.

The chain couples TRBV19 to TRBJ2-7, with D possibly matching TRBD1 (5 bases). Germline values: CDR1 LNHDA, CDR2 SQIVND (reference sequence). V lost 9 bases and J lost 4, with 19 bases in between. CDR3 length equals 14 residues. The CDR3 nucleotides are TGTGCCAGCAGTCCCGGGCAGGGCGATTACGAGCAGTACTTC. Its protein is CASSPGQGDYEQYF.

This clone turned up a few times. The chain is built from TRBV9 and TRBJ2-2; D gene unclear. V was clipped by 6 bases and J by 6 bases, with 15 bases between them. The CDR3 is 14 amino acids. CDR1 and CDR2 (germline): SGDLS, YYNGEE. CDR3 sequence (DNA): TGTGCCAGCACCACCGACCTAGTTCCCGGGGAGCTGTTTTTT. This sequence encodes CASTTDLVPGELFF.

This chain joins TRBV2 and TRBJ2-1, with 9 bases lining up with TRBD1. The J segment lost 6 bases and the V segment lost 7 bases, leaving 7 bases of the junction unmatched. Germline lookup yields CDR1 SNHLY and CDR2 FYNNEI. This CDR3 is 14 amino acids long. CDR3 in DNA: TGTGCCAGCACTTACAGGGGGCAAGGCAATGAGCAGTTCTTC. This codes for CASTYRGQGNEQFF.

The V call is TRBV7-3, the J call TRBJ1-3; TRBD1 matches at 8 bases. The CDR3 is made up of 16 amino acids. Germline assignment: CDR1 SGHTA and CDR2 FQGTGA. Trimming at V came to 5 bases and at J to 2 bases, leaving 8 bases not matched to a gene. The CDR3 nucleotides read TGTGCCAGCAGCGCCGGACAGGGCGGCACTGGAAACACCATATATTTT. Its protein is CASSAGQGGTGNTIYF.

The chain employs TRBV11-2 and TRBJ1-6; 7 bases align to TRBD1. The CDR3 runs to 19 residues. The junction had 11 bases not matched to a gene; V was cut back by 0 bases and J by 3 bases. CDR1 SGHAT and CDR2 FQNNGV come from the germline V gene. The CDR3 nucleotides read TGTGCCAGCAGCTTAGAGAGAAAGGACAGGCCAGACTATAATTCACCCCTCCACTTT. Translated, it gives CASSLERKDRPDYNSPLHF. Full variable domain (missing parts from reference TRBV11-2 and TRBJ1-6): EAGVAQSPRYKIIEKRQSVAFWCNPISGHATLYWYQQILGQGPKLLIQFQNNGVVDDSQLPKDRFSAERLKGVDSTLKIQPAKLEDSAVYLCASSLERKDRPDYNSPLHFGNGTRLTVT.

The chain carries TRBV5-1 and TRBJ2-1; 7 nucleotides align to TRBD1. CDR3 length equals 14 residues. CDR1 and CDR2 (germline): SGHRS, YFSETQ. V shed 4 bases, J shed 5 bases, and the junction held 6 bases outside the gene matches. CDR3 nucleotide sequence: TGCGCCAGCAGCATGGGACAGACAAACAATGAGCAGTTCTTC. Protein: CASSMGQTNNEQFF.

The rearrangement uses TRBV19 and TRBJ1-1, with D tentatively TRBD1 (5 bases). CDR3 length: 14 residues. V shed 3 bases and J shed 10 bases, with 18 bases lying between them. Germline CDR1 LNHDA, CDR2 SQIVND (reference sequence). As DNA, the CDR3 is TGTGCCAGTAGTATCAGGCAACAGGAACTAAGAGCTTTCTTT. Amino acid sequence: CASSIRQQELRAFF.

V is TRBV5-1 and J is TRBJ2-7, with D hard to call. V was trimmed by 4 bases and J by 2 bases, leaving 19 bases between them. Germline CDR1 is SGHRS and CDR2 is YFSETQ. The CDR3 contains 16 residues. The CDR3 coding sequence is TGCGCCAGCAGCCCCACCGGTAGACGGAGAACCTACGAGCAGTACTTC. Translating it yields CASSPTGRRRTYEQYF.

This clone was counted only a few times. The genes are TRBV12-5 and TRBJ2-1; D gene uncertain. The germline CDR1 and CDR2 sequences are LGHNT and FRNRAP. V was shortened by 2 bases and J by 0 bases, with 14 bases between the two germline ends. This CDR3 contains 17 residues. CDR3 sequence reads: CASGLTLSRSSYNEQFF. CDR3 nucleotides: TGTGCTAGTGGTTTGACCCTCTCCCGGAGCTCCTACAATGAGCAGTTCTTC.

V and J are TRBV27 and TRBJ2-3; weak D call: TRBD2 (7 bases). Germline CDR1 is MNHEY and CDR2 is SMNVEV (reference sequence). The CDR3 contains 15 residues. The V and J ends lost 5 bases and 6 bases respectively, with 18 bases between them. Here the CDR3 DNA reads TGTGCCAGCAGTCCCTCGGCGGGGGCCGTGGATACGCAGTATTTT. Its translation: CASSPSAGAVDTQYF.

The genes are TRBV4-1 and TRBJ2-7, with 8 positions matching TRBD2. Germline V gives CDR1 MGHRA, CDR2 YSYEKL. V shed 0 bases and J 5 bases; nucleotides not matched to a gene: 6. The CDR3 spans 15 residues. The CDR3 nucleotides are TGCGCCAGCAGCCAAGAACCGCGAGCGGGAGACGAGCAGTACTTC. Translation gives CASSQEPRAGDEQYF.

The gene calls are TRBV19 and TRBJ1-3; D is undetermined. V lost 4 bases to trimming and J lost 0 bases, with 16 bases between them. The V gene's germline CDR1 is LNHDA and CDR2 SQIVND (reference sequence). This CDR3 has 17 amino acids. The CDR3 spells CASSRYRNTASGNTIYF. CDR3 bases: TGTGCCAGTAGTAGATACCGGAATACAGCCTCTGGAAACACCATATATTTT.

The chain is built from TRBV11-3 and TRBJ2-1; D is possibly TRBD2 (7 bases). V shed 4 bases and J shed 6 bases, with 10 bases lying between them. This CDR3 comprises 13 residues. Germline lookup yields CDR1 SGHNT and CDR2 YENEEA. CDR3 loop: CASSSRGGNEQFF. CDR3 nucleotide sequence: TGTGCCAGCAGCTCTAGGGGGGGCAATGAGCAGTTCTTC.

This clone turned up a few times. The J gene is TRBJ1-2, the V gene TRBV7-9, with D possibly being TRBD1 (5 bases). Germline V lookup: CDR1 SEHNR, CDR2 FQNEAQ (reference sequence). The CDR3 spans 15 residues. Trimming took 5 bases from V and 5 from J, leaving 18 bases between them. CDR3 DNA: TGTGCCAGCAGCCCAGACCCCGGGGGGACTTATGGCTACACCTTC. Residues: CASSPDPGGTYGYTF. Variable domain in full (rest from reference TRBV7-9 and TRBJ1-2): DTGVSQNPRHKITKRGQNVTFRCDPISEHNRLYWYRQTLGQGPEFLTYFQNEAQLEKSRLLSDRFSAERPKGSFSTLEIQRTEQGDSAMYLCASSPDPGGTYGYTFGSGTRLTVV.

CDR3 loop: CASSPPRGSLIYF. The CDR3 region has the DNA TGCGCCAGCAGCCCCCCCAGGGGTTCGCTCATATATTTT. This chain connects TRBV5-1 to TRBJ1-3; weak D call: TRBD1 (6 bases). CDR1 and CDR2 from the germline V gene are SGHRS and YFSETQ. The CDR3 is 13 residues long. The ends were cut back, 4 bases at V and 12 bases at J, with 17 bases in the middle.

The chain uses TRBV19 and TRBJ2-2; no definite D call. This CDR3 is 12 amino acids long. V lost 5 bases and J lost 7, with 8 bases in between. Germline V gene data show CDR1 as LNHDA and CDR2 as SQIVND (reference sequence). As DNA, the CDR3 is TGTGCCAGTAGTGCCGACTTCGGGGAGCTGTTTTTT. Encoded protein: CASSADFGELFF.